The following is a T cell receptor beta chain sequence with its context. This record comes from a study of blood T cell repertoires in COVID-19. Produced via immunoSEQ multiplex PCR; TCRdb's table is partial and in-frame only. In the table there are 130,000 or so clones, about 87% of which are singletons. The receptor was isolated from a man aged 45-65 years with acute or convalescent COVID-19. Sequencing input: peripheral blood.

The DNA for the CDR3 is TGTGCCAGCAGCTTGGGGACTAGCGGCGCCAATGAGCAGTTCTTC. Translating it yields CASSLGTSGANEQFF. This chain joins TRBV11-2 and TRBJ2-1; 11 bases map to TRBD2. From germline, CDR1 is SGHAT and CDR2 FQNNGV. The CDR3 contains 15 residues. With 3 bases clipped from V and 6 bases from J, the junction kept 4 bases outside the gene matches.